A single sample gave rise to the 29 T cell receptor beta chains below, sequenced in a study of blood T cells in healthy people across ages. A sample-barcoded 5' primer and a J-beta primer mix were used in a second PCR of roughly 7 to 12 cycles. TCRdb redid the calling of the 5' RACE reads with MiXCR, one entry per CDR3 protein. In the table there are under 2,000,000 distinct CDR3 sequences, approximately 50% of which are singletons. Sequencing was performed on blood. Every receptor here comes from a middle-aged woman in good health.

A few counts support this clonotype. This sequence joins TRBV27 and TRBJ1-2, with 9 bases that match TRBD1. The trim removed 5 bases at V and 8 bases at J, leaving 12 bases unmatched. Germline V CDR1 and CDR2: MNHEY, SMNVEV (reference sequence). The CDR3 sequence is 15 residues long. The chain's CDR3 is CASSHRGQGYWGYTF. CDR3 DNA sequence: TGTGCCAGCAGTCACCGTGGACAGGGGTATTGGGGCTACACCTTC.

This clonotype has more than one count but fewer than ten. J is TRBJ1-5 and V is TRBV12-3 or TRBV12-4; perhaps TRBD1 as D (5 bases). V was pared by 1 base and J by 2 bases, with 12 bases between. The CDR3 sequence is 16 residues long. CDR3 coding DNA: TGTGCCAGCAGTTTAGGGAGGGGTCGTGGCAATCAGCCCCAGCATTTT. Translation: CASSLGRGRGNQPQHF.

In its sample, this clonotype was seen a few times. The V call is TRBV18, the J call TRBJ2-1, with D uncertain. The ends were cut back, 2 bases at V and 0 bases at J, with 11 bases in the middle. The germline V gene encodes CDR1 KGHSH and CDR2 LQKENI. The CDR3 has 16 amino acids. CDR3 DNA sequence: TGTGCCAGCTCACCATCCCCTACCGGCTCCTACAATGAGCAGTTCTTC. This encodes CASSPSPTGSYNEQFF.

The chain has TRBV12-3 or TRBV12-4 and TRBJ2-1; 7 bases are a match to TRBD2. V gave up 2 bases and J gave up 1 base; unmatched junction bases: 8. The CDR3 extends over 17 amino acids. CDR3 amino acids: CASSLMVGGLSYNEQFF. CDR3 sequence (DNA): TGTGCCAGCAGTTTAATGGTGGGAGGGCTATCCTACAATGAGCAGTTCTTC.

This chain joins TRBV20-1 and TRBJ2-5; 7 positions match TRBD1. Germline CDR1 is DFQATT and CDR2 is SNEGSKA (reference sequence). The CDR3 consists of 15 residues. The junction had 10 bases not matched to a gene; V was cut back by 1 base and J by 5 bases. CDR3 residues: CSARVETGLGETQYF. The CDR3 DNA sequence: TGCAGTGCTAGAGTGGAGACAGGGCTAGGGGAGACCCAGTACTTC.

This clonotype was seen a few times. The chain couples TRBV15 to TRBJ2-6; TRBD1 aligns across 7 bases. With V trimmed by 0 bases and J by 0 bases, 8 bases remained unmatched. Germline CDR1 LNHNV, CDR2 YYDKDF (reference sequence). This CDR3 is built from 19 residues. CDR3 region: CATSRDLQGVVSGANVLTF. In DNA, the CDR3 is TGTGCCACCAGCAGAGATCTGCAGGGGGTAGTCTCTGGGGCCAACGTCCTGACTTTC.

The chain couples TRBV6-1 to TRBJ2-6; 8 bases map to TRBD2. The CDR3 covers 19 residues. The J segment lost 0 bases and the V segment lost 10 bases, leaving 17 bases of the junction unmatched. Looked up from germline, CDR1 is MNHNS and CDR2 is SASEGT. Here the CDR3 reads CAIRGVVAGGFSGANVLTF. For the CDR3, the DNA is TGTGCCATACGCGGGGTCGTGGCGGGGGGATTCTCTGGGGCCAACGTCCTGACTTTC.

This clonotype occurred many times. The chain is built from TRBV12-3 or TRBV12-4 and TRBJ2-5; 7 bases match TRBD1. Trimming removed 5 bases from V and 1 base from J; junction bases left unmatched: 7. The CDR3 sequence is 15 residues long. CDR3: CASSIDRVGQETQYF. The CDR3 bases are TGTGCCAGCAGTATCGACAGGGTTGGCCAAGAGACCCAGTACTTC.

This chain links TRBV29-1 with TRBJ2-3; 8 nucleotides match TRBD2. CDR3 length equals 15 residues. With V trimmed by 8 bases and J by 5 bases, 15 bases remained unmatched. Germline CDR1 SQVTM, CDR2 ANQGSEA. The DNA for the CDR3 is TGCAGCTTCCCCGGGGGGGGTACTTCTTTAGATACGCAGTATTTT. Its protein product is CSFPGGGTSLDTQYF.

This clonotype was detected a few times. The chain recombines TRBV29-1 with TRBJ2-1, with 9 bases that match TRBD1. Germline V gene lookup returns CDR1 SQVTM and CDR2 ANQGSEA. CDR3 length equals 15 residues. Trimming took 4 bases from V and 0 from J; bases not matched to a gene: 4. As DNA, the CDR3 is TGCAGCGTTGCGGGGGACAGGGACTCCTACAATGAGCAGTTCTTC. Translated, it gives CSVAGDRDSYNEQFF.

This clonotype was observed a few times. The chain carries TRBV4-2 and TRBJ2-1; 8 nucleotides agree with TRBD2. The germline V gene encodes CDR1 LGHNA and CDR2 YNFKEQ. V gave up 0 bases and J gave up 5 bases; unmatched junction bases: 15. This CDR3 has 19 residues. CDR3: CASSQDGVGGADRDNEQFF. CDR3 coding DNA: TGTGCCAGCAGCCAAGATGGGGTCGGGGGGGCTGATAGGGACAATGAGCAGTTCTTC.

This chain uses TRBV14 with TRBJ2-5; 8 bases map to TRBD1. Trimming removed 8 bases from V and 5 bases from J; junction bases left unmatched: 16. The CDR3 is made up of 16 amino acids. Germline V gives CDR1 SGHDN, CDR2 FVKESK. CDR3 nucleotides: TGTGCCAGCCAACCTATTCGGACAGGGCAGCCCGAGACCCAGTACTTC. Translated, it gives CASQPIRTGQPETQYF.

In DNA, the CDR3 is TGTGCCAGCAGACAGGAGAATGAAAAACTGTTTTTT. Encoded protein: CASRQENEKLFF. V is TRBV7-2 and J is TRBJ1-4, with D possibly TRBD1 on 5 matching bases. Germline V gene lookup returns CDR1 SGHTA and CDR2 FQGNSA. CDR3 length: 12 amino acids. V gave up 6 bases and J gave up 5 bases, with 7 bases separating them.

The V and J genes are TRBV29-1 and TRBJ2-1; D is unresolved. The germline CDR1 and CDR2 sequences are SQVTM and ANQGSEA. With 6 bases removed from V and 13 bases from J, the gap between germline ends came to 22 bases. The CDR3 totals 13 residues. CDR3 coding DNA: TGCAGCGTCCAAACAGTGGTCCAAGAGACCCAGTTCTTC. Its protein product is CSVQTVVQETQFF.

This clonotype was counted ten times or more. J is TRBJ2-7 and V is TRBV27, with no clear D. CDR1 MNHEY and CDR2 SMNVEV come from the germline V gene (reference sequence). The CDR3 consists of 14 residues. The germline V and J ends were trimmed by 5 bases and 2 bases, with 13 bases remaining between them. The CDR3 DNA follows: TGTGCCAGCAGTGCCAGGCTAGTAACCTACGAGCAGTACTTC. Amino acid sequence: CASSARLVTYEQYF.

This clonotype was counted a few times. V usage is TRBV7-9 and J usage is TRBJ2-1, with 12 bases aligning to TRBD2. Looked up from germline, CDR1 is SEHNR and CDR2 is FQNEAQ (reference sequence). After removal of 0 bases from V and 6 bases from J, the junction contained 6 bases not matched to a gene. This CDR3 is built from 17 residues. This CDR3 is CASSLAELAGGPNEQFF. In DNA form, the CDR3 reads TGTGCCAGCAGCTTAGCGGAACTAGCGGGGGGTCCCAATGAGCAGTTCTTC.

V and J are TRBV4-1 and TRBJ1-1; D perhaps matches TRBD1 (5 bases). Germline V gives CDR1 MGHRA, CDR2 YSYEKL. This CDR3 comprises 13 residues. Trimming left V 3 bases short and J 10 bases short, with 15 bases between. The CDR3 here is CASSHVSGETAFF. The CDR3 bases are TGCGCCAGCAGCCATGTTTCGGGGGAAACAGCTTTCTTT.

This CDR3 reads CASSQDGGVADTQYF. CDR3 DNA sequence: TGCGCCAGCAGCCAAGATGGTGGGGTTGCAGATACGCAGTATTTT. The gene calls are TRBV4-3 and TRBJ2-3, with no clear D. This CDR3 spans 15 amino acids. Germline-derived CDR1 and CDR2 are LGHNA and YSLEER. Between the trimmed V and J ends, which lost 0 bases and 4 bases, there was a span of 11 bases.

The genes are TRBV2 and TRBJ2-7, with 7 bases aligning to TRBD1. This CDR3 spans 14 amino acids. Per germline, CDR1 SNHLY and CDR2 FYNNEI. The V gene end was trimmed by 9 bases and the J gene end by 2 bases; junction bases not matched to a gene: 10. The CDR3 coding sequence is TGTGCCAGTATAGCGACAGGGCATGCCTACGAGCAGTACTTC. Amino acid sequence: CASIATGHAYEQYF.

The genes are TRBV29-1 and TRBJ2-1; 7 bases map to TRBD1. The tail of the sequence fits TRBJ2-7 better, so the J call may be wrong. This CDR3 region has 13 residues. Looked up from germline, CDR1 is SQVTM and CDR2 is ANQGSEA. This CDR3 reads CSVWGTDYNEQYF. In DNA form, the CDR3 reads TGCAGCGTTTGGGGGACAGACTACAATGAGCAGTACTTC.

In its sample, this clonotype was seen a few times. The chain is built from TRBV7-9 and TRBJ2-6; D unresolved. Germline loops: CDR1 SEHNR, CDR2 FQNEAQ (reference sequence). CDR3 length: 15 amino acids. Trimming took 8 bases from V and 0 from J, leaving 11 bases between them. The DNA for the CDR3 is TGTGCCAGCCAGCTAATTGGCTCTGGGGCCAACGTCCTGACTTTC. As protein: CASQLIGSGANVLTF.

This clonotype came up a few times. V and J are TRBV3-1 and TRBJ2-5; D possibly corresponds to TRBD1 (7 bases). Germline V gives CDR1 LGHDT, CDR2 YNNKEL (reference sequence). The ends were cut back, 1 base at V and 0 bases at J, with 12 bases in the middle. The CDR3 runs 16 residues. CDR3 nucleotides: TGTGCCAGCAGCCAAGGAGGCGGGACAGACCAAGAGACCCAGTACTTC. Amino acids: CASSQGGGTDQETQYF.

The CDR3 DNA reads TGCGCCAGCAGCCCCCTGCTAGACGAGCAGTACTTC. As protein: CASSPLLDEQYF. The gene calls are TRBV4-1 and TRBJ2-7; no definite D call. CDR1 and CDR2 from the germline V gene are MGHRA and YSYEKL. CDR3 size: 12 residues. V was shortened by 4 bases and J by 5 bases, with 9 bases between the two germline ends.

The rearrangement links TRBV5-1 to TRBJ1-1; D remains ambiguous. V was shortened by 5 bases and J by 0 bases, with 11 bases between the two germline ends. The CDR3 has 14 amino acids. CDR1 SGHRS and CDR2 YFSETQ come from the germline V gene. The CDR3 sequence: CASRSQSMNTEAFF. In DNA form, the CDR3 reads TGCGCCAGCAGGTCACAGTCGATGAACACTGAAGCTTTCTTT.

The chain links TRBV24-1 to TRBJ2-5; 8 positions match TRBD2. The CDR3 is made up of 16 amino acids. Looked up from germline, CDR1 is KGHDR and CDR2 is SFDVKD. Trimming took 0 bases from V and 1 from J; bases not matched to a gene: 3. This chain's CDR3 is CATSDLKRGTQETQYF. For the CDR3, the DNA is TGTGCCACCAGTGATTTGAAGCGGGGGACCCAAGAGACCCAGTACTTC.

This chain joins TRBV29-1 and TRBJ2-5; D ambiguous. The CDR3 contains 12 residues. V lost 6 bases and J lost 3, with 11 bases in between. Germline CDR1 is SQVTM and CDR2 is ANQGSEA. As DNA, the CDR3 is TGCAGCGTAACCGCGGTAAAAGAGACCCAGTACTTC. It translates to CSVTAVKETQYF.

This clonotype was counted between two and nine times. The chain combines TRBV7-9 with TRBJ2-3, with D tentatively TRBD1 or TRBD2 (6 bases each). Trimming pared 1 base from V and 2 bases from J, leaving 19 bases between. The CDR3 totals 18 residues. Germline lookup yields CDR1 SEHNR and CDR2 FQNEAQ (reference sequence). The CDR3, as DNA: TGTGCCAGCAGCTTAGAGCGGGCGGGACAAGTTTTCACAGATACGCAGTATTTT. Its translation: CASSLERAGQVFTDTQYF.

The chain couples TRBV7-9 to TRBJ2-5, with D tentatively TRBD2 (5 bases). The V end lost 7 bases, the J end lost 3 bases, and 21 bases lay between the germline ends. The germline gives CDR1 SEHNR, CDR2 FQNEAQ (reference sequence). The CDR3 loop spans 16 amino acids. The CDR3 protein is CASTDSYGLTEETQYF. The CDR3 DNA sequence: TGTGCCAGCACCGATTCTTACGGACTGACGGAAGAGACCCAGTACTTC.

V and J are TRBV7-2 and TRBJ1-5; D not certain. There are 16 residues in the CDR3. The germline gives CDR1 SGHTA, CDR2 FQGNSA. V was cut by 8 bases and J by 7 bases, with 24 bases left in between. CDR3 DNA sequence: TGTGCCAGCGGATTAGGCCCCTTGGGGATCGGGCAGCCCCAGCATTTT. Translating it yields CASGLGPLGIGQPQHF.